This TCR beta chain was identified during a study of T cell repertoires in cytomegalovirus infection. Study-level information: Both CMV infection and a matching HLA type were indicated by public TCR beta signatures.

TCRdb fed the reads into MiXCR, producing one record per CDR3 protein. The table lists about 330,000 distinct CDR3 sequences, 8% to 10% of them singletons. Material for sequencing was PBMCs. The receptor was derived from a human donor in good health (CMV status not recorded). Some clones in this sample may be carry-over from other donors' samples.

CDR3 region: CASSLASQGGNEKLFF. Written as DNA, the CDR3 is TGCGCCAGCAGCTTGGCATCTCAGGGCGGTAATGAAAAACTGTTTTTT. The genes are TRBV5-1 and TRBJ1-4, with D perhaps TRBD1 (5 bases). Looked up from germline, CDR1 is SGHRS and CDR2 is YFSETQ. The CDR3 spans 16 residues. V was pared by 0 bases and J by 4 bases, with 13 bases between.